Listed below are T cell receptor beta chains from one sample, sequenced in a study of T-cell memory formation after mild COVID-19. TCRdb redid the calling of the 5' RACE reads with MiXCR, one entry per CDR3 protein. This table has about 210,000 distinct CDR3 sequences, more than 25% appearing once. The sample consisted of PBMCs or a T cell subset sorted from them (not recorded which). All receptors derive from an adult woman who had mild COVID-19 (a few samples of this study predate the infection). Cell type and time point are not known. CDR3s include the opening cysteine and the closing phenylalanine or tryptophan. Each record gives: V gene, D gene, J gene, clone size, CDR3 DNA, CDR3 protein. A D gene is named only where the DNA matches it firmly. Size is omitted from some rows. Given values are once, few, many or a class for expanded clones.

TRBV20-1,-,TRBJ2-2,-,TGCAGTGCTAGAGTCCCATTGGGGACCTACAGGGCCGGGGAGCTGTTTTTT,CSARVPLGTYRAGELFF
TRBV12-3/TRBV12-4,-,TRBJ2-2,-,TGTGCCAGCAGTTTTGTAGGCAGTCTATTTCTCACCGGGGAGCTGTTTTTT,CASSFVGSLFLTGELFF
TRBV12-3/TRBV12-4,-,TRBJ2-1,once,TGTGCCAGCAGTCTCCCGCCTTACAATGAGCAGTTCTTC,CASSLPPYNEQFF
TRBV7-8,TRBD1,TRBJ1-5,-,TGTGCCAGCAGCTCTGGACAGGGCGGAGAAGATCAGCCCCAGCATTTT,CASSSGQGGEDQPQHF
TRBV7-9,-,TRBJ1-2,-,TGTGCCAGCAGCTCACAGGTTCCCCTACCAAACTATGGCTACACCTTC,CASSSQVPLPNYGYTF
TRBV7-9,-,TRBJ2-7,few,TGTGCCAGCAGCTTCACCCCGCGGGTCGACTACGAGCAGTACTTC,CASSFTPRVDYEQYF
TRBV12-3/TRBV12-4,TRBD2,TRBJ2-1,-,TGTGCCAGCACCCTAGCGGGAGGGGGGTACAATGAGCAGTTCTTC,CASTLAGGGYNEQFF
TRBV12-3/TRBV12-4,-,TRBJ2-3,few,TGTGCCAGCAGTGCCTTGGCGGGTACTAGCACAGATACGCAGTATTTT,CASSALAGTSTDTQYF
TRBV12-3/TRBV12-4,TRBD2,TRBJ2-1,-,TGTGCCAGCAGTTTAGCGGACTGGACTAGCGGGACGCGGCAGTTCTTC,CASSLADWTSGTRQFF
TRBV29-1,TRBD2,TRBJ2-7,-,TGCAGCGTTGAATCTCCGGGCGGGAGTTACGAGCAGTACTTC,CSVESPGGSYEQYF
TRBV24-1,-,TRBJ1-2,few,TGTGCCACCCTGGACAACCTCGGGCGTGGCTACACCTTC,CATLDNLGRGYTF
TRBV18,-,TRBJ1-4,-,TGTGCCAGCTCACCCGCCGGGACCCAGGAAAAACTGTTTTTT,CASSPAGTQEKLFF
TRBV27,-,TRBJ2-2,many,TGTGCCAGCAGTCACTTCACCGGGGAGCTGTTTTTT,CASSHFTGELFF
TRBV3-1,TRBD1,TRBJ1-1,-,TGTGCCAGCAGCCATGGGGACAGGGAAACTGAAGCTTTCTTT,CASSHGDRETEAFF
TRBV3-1,-,TRBJ1-5,once,TGTGCCAGCAGCCAAGATCCGACAGCGGGGGAGCCCCAGCATTTT,CASSQDPTAGEPQHF
TRBV7-8,TRBD1,TRBJ2-2,few,TGTGCCAGCAGCCCCAAAGGACAGGCCCCGAACACCGGGGAGCTGTTTTTT,CASSPKGQAPNTGELFF
TRBV7-9,-,TRBJ2-3,-,TGTGCCAGCAGCTCCAGGGACTCGATTGATACGCAGTATTTT,CASSSRDSIDTQYF
TRBV4-1,TRBD2,TRBJ2-3,-,TGCGCCAGCAGCCAAGATCCAGCGGGGACTAGCATGTATTTT,CASSQDPAGTSMYF
TRBV20-1,TRBD1,TRBJ2-7,-,TGCAGTGCCCCGCCGTCAGGGGGCGTCTACGAGCAGTACTTC,CSAPPSGGVYEQYF
TRBV11-2,-,TRBJ1-3,-,TGTGCCAGCAGCTTAAAACCAATCAGCTCTGGAAACACCATATATTTT,CASSLKPISSGNTIYF
TRBV28,TRBD1,TRBJ2-1,-,TGTGCCAGCAGGCCAGGACAGGGGGTTTACAATGAGCAGTTCTTC,CASRPGQGVYNEQFF
TRBV20-1,TRBD2,TRBJ2-2,-,TGCAGTGCTGGAGCTAGCGGGGCCCCGGACACCGGGGAGCTGTTTTTT,CSAGASGAPDTGELFF
TRBV3-1,-,TRBJ1-1,-,TGTGCCAGCAGCCAAACTCAGAACACTGAAGCTTTCTTT,CASSQTQNTEAFF
TRBV12-3/TRBV12-4,-,TRBJ1-1,few,TGTGTCTCGGGCAGGATGAACACTGAAGCTTTCTTT,CVSGRMNTEAFF
TRBV7-8,-,TRBJ1-1,few,TGTGCCAGCAGCTTGGGGACATCCAACACTGAAGCTTTCTTT,CASSLGTSNTEAFF
TRBV6-1,TRBD1,TRBJ2-2,-,TGTGCCAGCGGGGAGACAGGGGGTATCGGGGAGCTGTTTTTT,CASGETGGIGELFF
TRBV9,-,TRBJ2-1,-,TGTGCCAGCAGCCATGGGGGGCGGTCCTATGAGCAGTTCTTC,CASSHGGRSYEQFF
TRBV5-1,-,TRBJ2-7,-,TGCGCCAGCAGCCGCCTCACCCTTGGACAGACTAGCTCCTACGAGCAGTACTTC,CASSRLTLGQTSSYEQYF
TRBV12-3/TRBV12-4,-,TRBJ2-3,few,TGTGCCAGCAGCCCGGGACCCCGGGGGAGCACAGATACGCAGTATTTT,CASSPGPRGSTDTQYF
TRBV12-3/TRBV12-4,-,TRBJ2-3,once,TGTGCCAGCAGGGGCGACACCGACTTCACAGATACGCAGTATTTT,CASRGDTDFTDTQYF
TRBV14,-,TRBJ2-1,-,TGTGCCAGCAGCCAAGAAGGTTTTACAGGGAGAGATGAGCAGTTCTTC,CASSQEGFTGRDEQFF
TRBV11-2,TRBD1,TRBJ2-7,-,TGTGCCAGCAGCTTAGCTGGGACAGGGGTATCCGAGCAGTACTTC,CASSLAGTGVSEQYF
TRBV7-9,TRBD1,TRBJ2-7,-,TGTGCCAGCAGCCGGGGACAGGGACCCCACTACGAGCAGTACTTC,CASSRGQGPHYEQYF
TRBV12-3/TRBV12-4,TRBD2,TRBJ2-3,few,TGTGCCAGCAGTCTAGCTAGCGGCCGCACAGATACGCAGTATTTT,CASSLASGRTDTQYF
TRBV7-2,TRBD2,TRBJ2-1,-,TGTGCCAGCAGCCTCGGACTAGCTCTAAAACCTGGGGATGAGCAGTTCTTC,CASSLGLALKPGDEQFF